This T cell receptor beta chain was captured by sequencing in a study of Ad26.COV2.S vaccination and SARS-CoV-2 variants. Method: immunoSEQ multiplex PCR; TCRdb's copy keeps in-frame clones and lacks some. This table has almost 400,000 clones, 89% appearing once. This clone was counted once. Looked up from germline, CDR1 is SGDLS and CDR2 is YYNGEE. The trim removed 0 bases at V and 6 bases at J, leaving 8 bases unmatched. The CDR3 contains 16 residues. The treatment denotes: some 20 received Ad26.COV2.S at low or high dose, single or two shots; about 5 received placebo; per-sample allocation not given. Sampling was done on day 63 after the first vaccine or placebo injection.

The V call is TRBV9, the J call TRBJ2-3; the match to TRBD1 covers 9 bases. The receptor was isolated from a person between 18 and 60 years old who received the Ad26.COV2.S COVID-19 vaccine or a placebo. Sequencing used peripheral blood, obtained in a trial of Ad26.COV2.S vaccine versus placebo. DNA of the CDR3: TGTGCCAGCAGCGTAGGGGACAGGGATGCGGTTGATACGCAGTATTTT. It encodes CASSVGDRDAVDTQYF.